Each of the 8 T cell receptor beta chains below was sequenced from the same sample in a study of control samples from healthy donors and cancer patients. TCRdb's copy holds only in-frame clones and misses some; the assay was immunoSEQ multiplex PCR. Of 45,000 to 60,000 clones in the sample, 90% to 95% were seen once. Material for sequencing was blood. The receptors were gathered from a man aged 30 to 39 in good health.

The chain is built from TRBV19 and TRBJ1-5, with TRBD1 identical over 8 bases. CDR1 and CDR2 from the germline V gene are LNHDA and SQIVND (reference sequence). CDR3 size: 15 residues. V lost 7 bases and J lost 2; bases outside the gene matches: 7. For the CDR3, the DNA is TGTGCCAGTAATCTTGTGGACAGGGGCAATCAGCCCCAGCATTTT. Its translation is CASNLVDRGNQPQHF.

Notes on this clone: The sample contains more than one DNA sequence encoding this CDR3. CDR3 nucleotide sequence: TGTGCCAGTAGTATGTCTGGGAGGTCCTACGAGCAGTACTTC. Translating it yields CASSMSGRSYEQYF. This rearrangement joins TRBV19 to TRBJ2-7; tentative D call: TRBD2 (6 bases). CDR1 is LNHDA, CDR2 SQIVND, per germline (reference sequence). This CDR3 contains 14 residues. The V end lost 3 bases, the J end lost 1 base, and 10 bases lay between the germline ends. Based on the CDR3 plus reference TRBV19 and TRBJ2-7, the full variable domain is DGGITQSPKYLFRKEGQNVTLSCEQNLNHDAMYWYRQDPGQGLRLIYYSQIVNDFQKGDIAEGYSVSREKKESFPLTVTSAQKNPTAFYLCASSMSGRSYEQYFGPGTRLTVT.

The V and J genes are TRBV7-2 and TRBJ2-7, with TRBD1 matching over 8 bases. J gave up 4 bases and V 1 base, and 6 bases lay outside the gene matches. The CDR3 runs to 15 residues. Looked up from germline, CDR1 is SGHTA and CDR2 is FQGNSA. CDR3 protein: CASSLGDRIGYEQYF. Written as DNA, the CDR3 is TGTGCCAGCAGCTTAGGGGACAGGATCGGGTACGAGCAGTACTTC.

This clone has a single count. The chain employs TRBV4-2 and TRBJ1-6; 7 nucleotides line up with TRBD1. The CDR3 extends over 18 amino acids. Looked up from germline, CDR1 is LGHNA and CDR2 is YNFKEQ. V trimming: 0 bases; J trimming: 4 bases; junction bases outside the gene matches: 9. The CDR3 spells CASSQDGRDRRYNSPLHF. Here the CDR3 DNA reads TGTGCCAGCAGCCAAGATGGGAGGGACAGAAGGTATAATTCACCCCTCCACTTT.

This chain uses TRBV20-1 with TRBJ2-3; D uncertain. V was trimmed by 3 bases and J by 2 bases, leaving 15 bases between them. This CDR3 is 15 amino acids long. CDR1 DFQATT and CDR2 SNEGSKA come from the germline V gene (reference sequence). CDR3 bases: TGCAGTGCTAGTCCCGGTCGACCGCTCACAGATACGCAGTATTTT. Protein product: CSASPGRPLTDTQYF.

A remark on this clone: The germline gene is not matched at one end of the junction; a read error may be the cause. Other DNA sequences in this specimen translate into the identical CDR3. V usage is TRBV7-9 and J usage is TRBJ1-1; TRBD1 agrees at 10 bases. The CDR3 extends over 17 amino acids. Germline V gives CDR1 SEHNR, CDR2 FQNEAQ (reference sequence). The CDR3 region is CASSYGQGVYLNTEAFF. The CDR3 region has the DNA TGCGCCAGCAGCTATGGACAGGGGGTATATCTGAACACTGAAGCTTTCTTT.

In its sample, this clone was seen once. The rearrangement uses TRBV9 and TRBJ2-1; D gene uncertain. The CDR3 extends over 11 amino acids. V lost 0 bases, J lost 9 bases, and 4 bases lay in between. Germline V gives CDR1 SGDLS, CDR2 YYNGEE. The CDR3 sequence is CASSVASEQFF. The CDR3 region has the DNA TGTGCCAGCAGCGTAGCAAGTGAGCAGTTCTTC.

The count of this clone is one. The chain recombines TRBV7-2 with TRBJ2-1; D is undetermined. CDR3 length: 13 amino acids. Germline V lookup: CDR1 SGHTA, CDR2 FQGNSA. Trimming took off 5 bases at V and 5 bases at J, with 10 bases between the two ends. The CDR3 DNA sequence: TGTGCCAGCAGCCAATCGTGGGACAATGAGCAGTTCTTC. The encoded protein is CASSQSWDNEQFF.